This T cell receptor beta chain was observed in a study of cytotoxic CD8 clonotypes in ibrutinib-treated CLL. Study results and caveats: Public clonotypes were seen rarely and were contracted or stable on treatment. Patients showed higher baseline clonality than age-matched healthy donors, and it tracked circulating CD8+ T-cell counts.

Deep sequencing aimed at 1 in 200,000 to 1 in 1 million T cells' resolution. Profiled with immunoSEQ multiplex PCR; TCRdb holds only in-frame clones, not every one. The sample lists some 50,000 clones, about 50% occurring once. This CDR3 has 13 amino acids. Germline V gives CDR1 SGHDN, CDR2 FVKESK. Trimming removed 2 bases at V and 4 bases at J, with 9 bases between. Worth noting for this clone: Antigen specificity is unknown.

Genomic DNA for TCR beta libraries, approximately 2 micrograms, came from cryopreserved PBMCs. The sequence came from a human donor with chronic lymphocytic leukemia. The input for sequencing was PBMCs, taken after 24 months of ibrutinib treatment. This chain links TRBV14 with TRBJ2-7; D call uncertain. The chain's CDR3 is CASSQIPGYEQYF. The DNA of the CDR3 is TGTGCCAGCAGCCAAATCCCAGGTTACGAGCAGTACTTC.